These 31 T cell receptor beta chains were all obtained from the same sample, sequenced in a study of cytomegalovirus exposure and HLA in healthy donors. In the PCR, 60 Vbeta and 13 Jbeta primers were used. TCRdb's table, derived via immunoSEQ multiplex PCR, lists solely in-frame clones and lacks some. The sample has about 130,000 clones, roughly three quarters seen once. The material sequenced was PBMCs. These TCRs come from a man aged 30-40 years in good health and CMV-seronegative.

J is TRBJ2-3 and V is TRBV7-9; TRBD1 matches at 8 bases. V lost 10 bases, J lost 4 bases, and 10 bases stayed unmatched. Germline lookup yields CDR1 SEHNR and CDR2 FQNEAQ (reference sequence). CDR3 length: 14 residues. CDR3 sequence reads: CATPPDRVADTQYF. The CDR3 region has the DNA TGTGCCACCCCCCCGGACAGGGTTGCAGATACGCAGTATTTT.

This clone was seen a handful of times. This sequence joins TRBV11-3 and TRBJ2-2, with 9 bases aligning to TRBD2. This CDR3 is built from 15 residues. Per the germline V gene, CDR1 is SGHNT and CDR2 is YENEEA. The junction had 8 bases not matched to a gene; V was cut back by 5 bases and J by 7 bases. CDR3 in amino acids: CASSPSGIGRGELFF. CDR3 sequence (DNA): TGTGCCAGCAGCCCTAGCGGGATCGGTCGCGGGGAGCTGTTTTTT.

This chain connects TRBV28 to TRBJ1-4, with 8 bases lining up with TRBD1. Trimming took 6 bases from V and 4 from J; bases not matched to a gene: 4. This CDR3 is 14 amino acids long. CDR1 and CDR2 from the germline V gene are MDHEN and SYDVKM. CDR3 in amino acids: CASRQTGGNEKLFF. In DNA form, the CDR3 reads TGTGCCAGCAGACAAACAGGGGGTAATGAAAAACTGTTTTTT.

This clone was counted a few times. The chain uses TRBV7-2 and TRBJ2-3; 10 positions agree with TRBD2. The CDR3 is 15 residues long. Germline V CDR1 and CDR2: SGHTA, FQGNSA. Trimming at V came to 3 bases and at J to 2 bases, leaving 2 bases not matched to a gene. CDR3 DNA sequence: TGTGCCAGCAGCTTGCTAGCGGGAGCCACAGATACGCAGTATTTT. This gives the protein CASSLLAGATDTQYF.

This chain joins TRBV27 and TRBJ1-1; no firm D call. The CDR3 spans 16 residues. Trimming left V 6 bases short and J 4 bases short, with 21 bases between. The V gene's germline CDR1 is MNHEY and CDR2 SMNVEV (reference sequence). CDR3 sequence reads: CASRAPAATSFTEAFF. The CDR3 region has the DNA TGTGCCAGCAGGGCGCCGGCTGCGACATCTTTCACTGAAGCTTTCTTT.

The J gene is TRBJ2-1, the V gene TRBV29-1; 9 bases agree with TRBD2. Germline V gene lookup returns CDR1 SQVTM and CDR2 ANQGSEA. V lost 0 bases to trimming and J lost 4 bases; unmatched junction nucleotides: 13. This CDR3 region has 18 residues. The CDR3 coding sequence is TGCAGCGTTGAAGATCCGGCTAGCGGGGCTCCTGTGTACAATGAGCAGTTCTTC. Translation: CSVEDPASGAPVYNEQFF.

This chain uses TRBV28 with TRBJ1-2, with 10 bases aligning to TRBD1. This CDR3 has 16 amino acids. Unmatched junction bases numbered 13, after V lost 7 bases and J lost 5 bases. Looked up from germline, CDR1 is MDHEN and CDR2 is SYDVKM. CDR3 coding DNA: TGTGCCAGCAACAATAGAGGACAGGGGGTTTTTTATGGCTACACCTTC. This encodes CASNNRGQGVFYGYTF.

CDR3 sequence (DNA): TGTGCCAGCAGCGGACCCGGGACTAAGAGGGAGACCCAGTACTTC. It encodes CASSGPGTKRETQYF. The V gene is TRBV9, the J gene TRBJ2-5; 7 bases fit TRBD2. Unmatched junction bases numbered 10, after V lost 3 bases and J lost 5 bases. There are 15 residues in the CDR3. In germline, CDR1 is SGDLS, CDR2 YYNGEE. Based on the CDR3 plus reference TRBV9 and TRBJ2-5, the full variable domain is DSGVTQTPKHLITATGQRVTLRCSPRSGDLSVYWYQQSLDQGLQFLIQYYNGEERAKGNILERFSAQQFPDLHSELNLSSLELGDSALYFCASSGPGTKRETQYFGPGTRLLVL.

V and J are TRBV5-1 and TRBJ2-2; 9 bases are shared with TRBD2. Germline V gene sequence: CDR1 SGHRS, CDR2 YFSETQ. The trim removed 9 bases at V and 2 bases at J, leaving 5 bases unmatched. The CDR3 runs to 14 residues. Here the CDR3 reads CANRLAVNTGELFF. CDR3 DNA: TGCGCCAACCGACTAGCGGTTAACACCGGGGAGCTGTTTTTT.

This sequence joins TRBV5-1 and TRBJ2-3; tentative D call: TRBD2 (5 bases). The CDR3 extends over 14 amino acids. Trimming stripped 4 bases from V and 6 bases from J, with 15 bases between. In germline, CDR1 is SGHRS, CDR2 YFSETQ. The DNA for the CDR3 is TGCGCCAGCAGCATGAGGGTAGTAGGTGATACGCAGTATTTT. It codes for CASSMRVVGDTQYF.

The rearrangement links TRBV27 to TRBJ2-1; tentative D call: TRBD2 (5 bases). CDR1 MNHEY and CDR2 SMNVEV come from the germline V gene (reference sequence). The CDR3 length is 16 residues. Trimming removed 6 bases from V and 10 bases from J, with 25 bases in between. The DNA of the CDR3 is TGTGCCAGCAGCCTCAAGACCACCCTAGCCGCCCAGGAGCAGTTCTTC. Protein sequence: CASSLKTTLAAQEQFF.

The chain recombines TRBV9 with TRBJ1-4; D gene unclear. Germline V gives CDR1 SGDLS, CDR2 YYNGEE. Trimming shortened V by 4 bases and J by 1 base, and 14 bases separated the two germline ends. The CDR3 extends over 16 amino acids. For the CDR3, the DNA is TGTGCCAGCAGCTTTACCGACGGGAGAACTAATGAAAAACTGTTTTTT. This translates into CASSFTDGRTNEKLFF.

This clone was seen a single time. The CDR3 DNA sequence: TGTGCCAGCAGTCCGGCCCCGGCGGGAGAGAACACCGGGGAGCTGTTTTTT. Its translation: CASSPAPAGENTGELFF. The gene calls are TRBV27 and TRBJ2-2; 7 nucleotides match TRBD2. The ends lost 5 bases at V and 1 base at J; junction bases unmatched: 10. This CDR3 comprises 17 residues. The germline V gene has CDR1 MNHEY and CDR2 SMNVEV (reference sequence).

This rearrangement joins TRBV14 to TRBJ1-1; D is unresolved. The V end lost 1 base, the J end lost 3 bases, and 12 bases lay between the germline ends. CDR3 length: 15 residues. Germline V gene data show CDR1 as SGHDN and CDR2 as FVKESK. The CDR3 protein is CASSQAQQKDTEAFF. The CDR3 DNA sequence: TGTGCCAGCAGCCAAGCCCAACAGAAGGACACTGAAGCTTTCTTT.

The chain employs TRBV6-1 and TRBJ2-2; D may be TRBD1 (5 bases). The CDR3 has 14 amino acids. V was shortened by 2 bases and J by 7 bases, with 11 bases between the two germline ends. CDR1 MNHNS and CDR2 SASEGT come from the germline V gene. For the CDR3, the DNA is TGTGCCAGCAGTGAAATGTCAGGGTACGGGGAGCTGTTTTTT. It codes for CASSEMSGYGELFF.

The J gene is TRBJ1-2, the V gene TRBV4-3; D is unclear. The CDR3 has 12 amino acids. Trimming took 0 bases from V and 10 from J, leaving 9 bases between them. Germline values: CDR1 LGHNA, CDR2 YSLEER. CDR3 nucleotide sequence: TGCGCCAGCAGCCAAGAGGAGGTTTTCTACACCTTC. It encodes CASSQEEVFYTF.

The V call is TRBV7-9, the J call TRBJ2-7; 7 bases line up with TRBD2. Germline CDR1 reads SEHNR; CDR2 reads FQNEAQ (reference sequence). V lost 5 bases to trimming and J lost 4 bases; unmatched junction nucleotides: 8. The CDR3 has 14 amino acids. CDR3 in DNA: TGTGCCAGCAGCCCCGTCGGGGGGTTATACGAGCAGTACTTC. It codes for CASSPVGGLYEQYF.

This chain uses TRBV9 with TRBJ2-7; 10 bases match TRBD2. Trimming cost V 3 bases and J 2 bases; bases outside gene matches: 11. This CDR3 spans 17 amino acids. CDR1 is SGDLS and CDR2 is YYNGEE in the germline V gene. This chain's CDR3 is CASSAQGGLAPPYEQYF. CDR3 DNA sequence: TGTGCCAGCAGCGCCCAGGGGGGACTAGCGCCCCCCTACGAGCAGTACTTC.

The CDR3 DNA is TGTGCCAGCAGCCAGAATGCACATGAGCAGTTCTTC. It translates to CASSQNAHEQFF. V and J are TRBV7-2 and TRBJ2-1, with D uncertain. Trimming shortened V by 5 bases and J by 8 bases, and 10 bases separated the two germline ends. This CDR3 has 12 residues. Per germline, CDR1 SGHTA and CDR2 FQGNSA. Using reference TRBV7-2 and TRBJ2-1 for the parts outside the CDR3, the full variable domain is GAGVSQSPSNKVTEKGKDVELRCDPISGHTALYWYRQSLGQGLEFLIYFQGNSAPDKSGLPSDRFSAERTGGSVSTLTIQRTQQEDSAVYLCASSQNAHEQFFGPGTRLTVL.

The chain is built from TRBV6-6 and TRBJ2-1, with a weak D call TRBD2 (6 bases). CDR3 length equals 14 residues. The germline gives CDR1 MNHNY, CDR2 SVGAGI (reference sequence). V was trimmed by 0 bases and J by 5 bases, leaving 8 bases between them. The CDR3 protein is CASSYSGTDNEQFF. CDR3 DNA sequence: TGTGCCAGCAGTTACTCCGGGACTGACAATGAGCAGTTCTTC.

This clone was seen a handful of times. This rearrangement joins TRBV28 to TRBJ2-7; 10 nucleotides match TRBD2. After removal of 2 bases from V and 1 base from J, the junction contained 2 bases not matched to a gene. The length of the CDR3 is 15 residues. The germline CDR1 and CDR2 sequences are MDHEN and SYDVKM. The CDR3 spells CASSLGTSASYEQYF. In DNA form, the CDR3 reads TGTGCCAGCAGTTTAGGGACTAGCGCATCCTACGAGCAGTACTTC.

The rearrangement joins TRBV7-2 to TRBJ2-7; TRBD2 agrees at 10 bases. Germline CDR1 reads SGHTA; CDR2 reads FQGNSA. Unmatched junction bases numbered 3, after V lost 1 base and J lost 3 bases. The CDR3 totals 15 residues. DNA for the CDR3: TGTGCCAGCAGCTTAGGGGGACTAGCGAGCTACGAGCAGTACTTC. Translation: CASSLGGLASYEQYF.

The V and J genes are TRBV6-1 and TRBJ1-1; unclear D gene. This CDR3 is built from 12 residues. The germline V gene encodes CDR1 MNHNS and CDR2 SASEGT. The germline V and J ends were trimmed by 2 bases and 6 bases, with 7 bases remaining between them. The CDR3 coding sequence is TGTGCCAGCAGTGAATTTACTCCTGAAGCTTTCTTT. Its translation: CASSEFTPEAFF.

The chain recombines TRBV27 with TRBJ1-5; D perhaps matches TRBD1 (6 bases). V was pared by 5 bases and J by 3 bases, with 20 bases between. The CDR3 is 17 amino acids. Germline V gene sequence: CDR1 MNHEY, CDR2 SMNVEV (reference sequence). The CDR3 bases are TGTGCCAGCAGTCCTACTCCAGGGTGGGGGCTCAATCAGCCCCAGCATTTT. Encoded protein: CASSPTPGWGLNQPQHF.

The chain joins TRBV18 to TRBJ1-5; a weak D match, TRBD1 (6 bases). Germline V gene lookup returns CDR1 KGHSH and CDR2 LQKENI. CDR3 length: 15 amino acids. V was pared by 6 bases and J by 6 bases, with 18 bases between. CDR3 DNA: TGTGCCAGCTCCGAAGGATTCGGGGGGCTTCAGCCCCAGCATTTT. Translating gives CASSEGFGGLQPQHF.

The V and J genes are TRBV28 and TRBJ1-1, with a tentative D call TRBD1 (6 bases). The CDR3 contains 14 residues. Trimming left V 7 bases short and J 2 bases short, with 14 bases between. The germline gives CDR1 MDHEN, CDR2 SYDVKM. This CDR3 reads CASNPGTQNTEAFF. The CDR3 DNA is TGTGCCAGCAACCCGGGGACACAAAACACTGAAGCTTTCTTT.

The rearrangement joins TRBV30 to TRBJ2-3, with D perhaps matching TRBD2 (6 bases). Looked up from germline, CDR1 is GTSNPN and CDR2 is SVGIG (reference sequence). With 0 bases removed from V and 11 bases from J, the gap between germline ends came to 12 bases. The CDR3 contains 12 residues. DNA of the CDR3: TGTGCCTGGAGTGTATATAAGGGAGGGCAGTATTTT. Translated: CAWSVYKGGQYF.

V gene TRBV4-3 combines with J gene TRBJ1-2, with D uncertain. CDR3 length equals 15 residues. Germline CDR1 and CDR2: LGHNA and YSLEER. Trimming took off 1 base at V and 4 bases at J, with 13 bases between the two ends. Written as DNA, the CDR3 is TGCGCCAGCAGCCAAGTAGGGAGTTTGAGCTATGGCTACACCTTC. It yields the protein CASSQVGSLSYGYTF.

V gene TRBV27 combines with J gene TRBJ1-5, with 7 bases identical to TRBD1. Germline assignment: CDR1 MNHEY and CDR2 SMNVEV (reference sequence). Trimming removed 2 bases from V and 9 bases from J; junction bases left unmatched: 7. This CDR3 region has 14 residues. CDR3 region: CASSLGQAIGPQHF. CDR3 nucleotide sequence: TGTGCCAGCAGTTTAGGACAGGCTATCGGGCCCCAGCATTTT.

The V call is TRBV2, the J call TRBJ1-2; D remains ambiguous. This CDR3 comprises 14 residues. In germline, CDR1 is SNHLY, CDR2 FYNNEI. The V gene lost 8 bases and the J gene lost 2 bases, with 15 bases spanning the gap. The CDR3 DNA is TGTGCCAGCGCGGGGATATTCCCCAACTATGGCTACACCTTC. It yields the protein CASAGIFPNYGYTF.

This clone was counted a few times. The V call is TRBV7-2, the J call TRBJ1-5, with D hard to call. The length of the CDR3 is 15 residues. CDR1 is SGHTA and CDR2 is FQGNSA in the germline V gene. Trimming pared 4 bases from V and 1 base from J, leaving 11 bases between. CDR3 region: CASSYTSISNQPQHF. The CDR3 DNA follows: TGTGCCAGCAGCTACACCTCAATAAGCAATCAGCCCCAGCATTTT.